A selection of T cell receptor beta chains follows, all from one sample in a study of cytotoxic CD8 clonotypes in ibrutinib-treated CLL. TCRdb keeps only in-frame clones here, not all; method: immunoSEQ multiplex PCR. Of about 50,000 clones listed, around 52% are singletons. Sequenced material: PBMCs, taken after 24 months of ibrutinib treatment. These receptor sequences come from a human donor with chronic lymphocytic leukemia. The CDR3 runs from the conserved cysteine through the conserved F or W. The D gene is left open where the match is weak. Clone size is stated in some rows and not others, as once, few, many or a class when expanded.

TRBV11-2	.	.	TRBJ1-1	TGTGCCAGCAGCTTCTCGACTTTAGAAGCTTTCTTT	CASSFSTLEAFF
TRBV2	.	TRBD1	TRBJ1-5	TGTGCCAGCAGTGAGTGGCAGGGGGCAGTTCAGCCCCAGCATTTT	CASSEWQGAVQPQHF
TRBV5-1	.	.	TRBJ1-1	TGCGCCAGCAGCTTGGGGCACAGGGTGAGCACTGAAGCTTTCTTT	CASSLGHRVSTEAFF
TRBV15	many	TRBD1	TRBJ2-1	TGTGCCACCAGCACCAGAAACACAGGGGTCGAGCAGTTCTTC	CATSTRNTGVEQFF
TRBV13	few	TRBD1	TRBJ1-1	TGTGCCAGCAGCGGACAGGGGGTCGGAGCTTTCTTT	CASSGQGVGAFF
TRBV5-1	.	.	TRBJ1-2	TGCGCCAGCAGCTTGGACGGGGCTGGTGGCTACACCTTC	CASSLDGAGGYTF
TRBV4-1	few	.	TRBJ1-2	TGCGCCAGCAGCCAAGATCACGGACAGCGCTATGGCTACACCTTC	CASSQDHGQRYGYTF
TRBV27	.	.	TRBJ2-7	TGTGCCAGCAGTTCCACGCCGGGACAAGGCGCCTACGAGCAGTACTTC	CASSSTPGQGAYEQYF
TRBV5-1	.	TRBD2	TRBJ2-1	TGCGCCAGCAGCCTAATAGCGGGGAGCTCCTACAATGAGCAGTTCTTC	CASSLIAGSSYNEQFF
TRBV5-1	few	TRBD1	TRBJ1-1	TGCGCCAGCAGCGGACAGGAGGGCACTGAAGCTTTCTTT	CASSGQEGTEAFF
TRBV6-6	.	.	TRBJ2-7	TGTGCCAGCAGACGGACAAGAGCGGGCTACGAGCAGTACTTC	CASRRTRAGYEQYF
TRBV5-4	.	.	TRBJ2-4	TGTGCCAGCAGCACGGGACAAGCCAAAAACATTCAGTACTTC	CASSTGQAKNIQYF
TRBV5-1	.	.	TRBJ2-1	TGCGCCAGCAGCTTTGGAGGGGGCGTGAATGAGCAGTTCTTC	CASSFGGGVNEQFF
TRBV7-9	.	.	TRBJ2-5	TGTGCCAGCAGCTTAGTGCGCGAGACCCAGTACTTC	CASSLVRETQYF
TRBV2	.	TRBD1	TRBJ1-1	TGTGCCAGCAGTGCACAGGGGGCGCGAGGAACTGAAGCTTTCTTT	CASSAQGARGTEAFF
TRBV5-1	many	.	TRBJ2-5	TGCGCCAGCAGCTTGGACGGCAGGGCACAAGAGACCCAGTACTTC	CASSLDGRAQETQYF
TRBV11-2	few	TRBD1	TRBJ2-6	TGTGCCAGCAGCTTAGGGGACAGGGCTGGGGCCAACGTCCTGACTTTC	CASSLGDRAGANVLTF
TRBV29-1	.	TRBD1	TRBJ1-2	TGCAGCGTCGTCAGGATCAGGGGGGACTATGGCTACACCTTC	CSVVRIRGDYGYTF
TRBV6-1	.	.	TRBJ1-2	TGTGCCAGCAGTGAAGCAATATCCGGTACAGCTAACTATGGCTACACCTTC	CASSEAISGTANYGYTF
TRBV18	.	TRBD1	TRBJ2-6	TGTGCCAGCTCACCCTCGGGACAGGGGGTCGGTGGTGGGGCCAACGTCCTGACTTTC	CASSPSGQGVGGGANVLTF
TRBV5-6	few	TRBD1	TRBJ1-2	TGTGCCAGCGTCGAGACAGGGACAAACTATGGCTACACCTTC	CASVETGTNYGYTF
TRBV19	.	.	TRBJ1-5	TGTGCCAGTAGCTCTCCCTGGGCTGGCAATCAGCCCCAGCATTTT	CASSSPWAGNQPQHF